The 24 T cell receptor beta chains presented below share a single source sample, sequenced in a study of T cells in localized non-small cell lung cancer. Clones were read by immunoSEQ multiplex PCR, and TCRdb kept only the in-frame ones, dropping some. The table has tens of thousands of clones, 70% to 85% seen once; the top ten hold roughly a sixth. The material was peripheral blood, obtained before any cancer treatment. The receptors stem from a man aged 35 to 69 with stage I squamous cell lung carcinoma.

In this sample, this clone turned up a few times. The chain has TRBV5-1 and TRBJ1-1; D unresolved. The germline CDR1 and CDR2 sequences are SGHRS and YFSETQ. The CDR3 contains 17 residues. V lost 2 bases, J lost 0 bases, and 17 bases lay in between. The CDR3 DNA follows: TGCGCCAGCAGCTTAAGTGGCTTACTCCTCATGAACACTGAAGCTTTCTTT. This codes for CASSLSGLLLMNTEAFF.

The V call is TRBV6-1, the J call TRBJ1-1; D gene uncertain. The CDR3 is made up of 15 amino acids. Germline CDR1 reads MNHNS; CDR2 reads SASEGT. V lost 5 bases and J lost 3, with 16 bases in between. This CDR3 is CASSPGLAKDTEAFF. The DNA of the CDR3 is TGTGCCAGCAGTCCGGGTCTCGCAAAGGACACTGAAGCTTTCTTT.

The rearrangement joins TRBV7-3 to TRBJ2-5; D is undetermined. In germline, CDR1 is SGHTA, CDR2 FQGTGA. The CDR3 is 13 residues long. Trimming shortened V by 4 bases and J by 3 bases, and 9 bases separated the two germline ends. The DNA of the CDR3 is TGTGCCAGCAGCTACCGAACCGAAGAGACCCAGTACTTC. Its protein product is CASSYRTEETQYF.

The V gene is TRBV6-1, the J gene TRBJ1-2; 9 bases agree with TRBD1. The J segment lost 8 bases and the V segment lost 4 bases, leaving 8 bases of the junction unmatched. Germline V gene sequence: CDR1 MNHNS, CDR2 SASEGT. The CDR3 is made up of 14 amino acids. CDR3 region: CASSGGDREGGYTF. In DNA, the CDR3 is TGTGCCAGCAGTGGGGGGGACAGGGAAGGCGGCTACACCTTC.

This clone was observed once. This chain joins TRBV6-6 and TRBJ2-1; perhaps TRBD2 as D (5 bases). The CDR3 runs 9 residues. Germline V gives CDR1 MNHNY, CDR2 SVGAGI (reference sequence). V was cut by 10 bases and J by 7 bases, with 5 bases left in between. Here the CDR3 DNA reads TGTGCCACGGGGAATGAGCAGTTCTTC. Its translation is CATGNEQFF.

CDR3 DNA sequence: TGTGCCTTAAAATTTGGAAATACGCAGTATTTT. Amino acids: CALKFGNTQYF. This chain uses TRBV11-2 with TRBJ2-3; D is unresolved. The CDR3 is made up of 11 amino acids. Germline lookup yields CDR1 SGHAT and CDR2 FQNNGV. The V end was cut by 11 bases, the J end by 7 bases, with 13 bases between.

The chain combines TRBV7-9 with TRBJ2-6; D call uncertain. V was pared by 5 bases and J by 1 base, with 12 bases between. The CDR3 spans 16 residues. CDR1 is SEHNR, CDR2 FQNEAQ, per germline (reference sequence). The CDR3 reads CASSPTPNSGANVLTF. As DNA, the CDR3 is TGTGCCAGCAGCCCAACCCCCAATTCTGGGGCCAACGTCCTGACTTTC.

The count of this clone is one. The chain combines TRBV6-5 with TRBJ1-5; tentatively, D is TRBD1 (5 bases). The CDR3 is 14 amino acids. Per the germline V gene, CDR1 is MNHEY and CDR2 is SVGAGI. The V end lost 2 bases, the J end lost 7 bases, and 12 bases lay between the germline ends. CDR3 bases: TGTGCCAGCAGTTACACGTCCCAGGGCCAGCCCCAGCATTTT. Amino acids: CASSYTSQGQPQHF.

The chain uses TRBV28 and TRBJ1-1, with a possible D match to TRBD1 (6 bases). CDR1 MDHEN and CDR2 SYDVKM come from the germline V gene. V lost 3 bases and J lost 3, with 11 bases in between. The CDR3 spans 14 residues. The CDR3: CASSLGARDTEAFF. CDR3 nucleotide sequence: TGTGCCAGCAGTTTGGGGGCCAGAGACACTGAAGCTTTCTTT. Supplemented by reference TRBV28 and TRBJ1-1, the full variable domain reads DVKVTQSSRYLVKRTGEKVFLECVQDMDHENMFWYRQDPGLGLRLIYFSYDVKMKEKGDIPEGYSVSREKKERFSLILESASTNQTSMYLCASSLGARDTEAFFGQGTRLTVV.

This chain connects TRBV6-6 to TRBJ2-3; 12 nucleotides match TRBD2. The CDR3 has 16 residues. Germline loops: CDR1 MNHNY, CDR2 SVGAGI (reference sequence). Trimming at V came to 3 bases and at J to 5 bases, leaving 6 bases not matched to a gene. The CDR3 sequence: CASSYLAGGLGDTQYF. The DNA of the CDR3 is TGTGCCAGCAGTTATCTAGCGGGGGGGCTAGGAGATACGCAGTATTTT.

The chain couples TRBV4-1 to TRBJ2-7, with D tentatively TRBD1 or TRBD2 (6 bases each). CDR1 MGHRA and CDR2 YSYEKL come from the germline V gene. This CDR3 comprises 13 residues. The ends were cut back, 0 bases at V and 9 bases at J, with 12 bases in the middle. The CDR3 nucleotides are TGCGCCAGCAGCCAAGAAAGGAGGGGGAGGCAGTACTTC. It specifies CASSQERRGRQYF.

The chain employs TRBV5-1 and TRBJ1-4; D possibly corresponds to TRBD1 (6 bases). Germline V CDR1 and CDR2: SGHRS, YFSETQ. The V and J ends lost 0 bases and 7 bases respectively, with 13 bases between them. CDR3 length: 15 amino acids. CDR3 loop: CASSLGSGGIEKLFF. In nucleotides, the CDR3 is TGCGCCAGCAGCTTGGGATCCGGGGGCATTGAAAAACTGTTTTTT.

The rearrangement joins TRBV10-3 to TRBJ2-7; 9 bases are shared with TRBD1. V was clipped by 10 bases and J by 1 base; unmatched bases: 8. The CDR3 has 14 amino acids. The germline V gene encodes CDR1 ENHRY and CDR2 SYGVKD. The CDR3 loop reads CATRQGEVSYEQYF. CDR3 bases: TGTGCCACCAGACAGGGGGAGGTTTCCTACGAGCAGTACTTC.

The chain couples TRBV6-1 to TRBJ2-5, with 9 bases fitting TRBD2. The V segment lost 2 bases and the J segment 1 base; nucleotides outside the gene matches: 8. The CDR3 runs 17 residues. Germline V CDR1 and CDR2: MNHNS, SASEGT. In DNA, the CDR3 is TGTGCCAGCAGTGAAATGCGAAGCGGGGGGCCCCAAGAGACCCAGTACTTC. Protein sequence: CASSEMRSGGPQETQYF.

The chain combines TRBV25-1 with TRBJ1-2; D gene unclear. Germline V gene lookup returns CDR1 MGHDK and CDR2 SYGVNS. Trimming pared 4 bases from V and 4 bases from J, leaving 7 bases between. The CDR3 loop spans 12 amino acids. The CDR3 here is CASSGRLYGYTF. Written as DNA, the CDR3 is TGTGCCAGCAGTGGCAGACTCTATGGCTACACCTTC.

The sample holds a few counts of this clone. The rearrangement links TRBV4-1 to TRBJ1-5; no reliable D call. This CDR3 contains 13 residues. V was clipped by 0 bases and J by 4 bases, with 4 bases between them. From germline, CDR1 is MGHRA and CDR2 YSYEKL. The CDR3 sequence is CASSQDGNQPQHF. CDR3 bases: TGCGCCAGCAGCCAAGACGGGAATCAGCCCCAGCATTTT.

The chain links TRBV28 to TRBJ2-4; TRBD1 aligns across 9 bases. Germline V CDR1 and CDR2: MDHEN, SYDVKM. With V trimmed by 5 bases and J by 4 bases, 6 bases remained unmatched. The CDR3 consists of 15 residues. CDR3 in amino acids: CASSTGTGTKNIQYF. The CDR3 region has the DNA TGTGCCAGCAGTACCGGGACAGGGACTAAAAACATTCAGTACTTC. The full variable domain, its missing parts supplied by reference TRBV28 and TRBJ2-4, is DVKVTQSSRYLVKRTGEKVFLECVQDMDHENMFWYRQDPGLGLRLIYFSYDVKMKEKGDIPEGYSVSREKKERFSLILESASTNQTSMYLCASSTGTGTKNIQYFGAGTRLSVL.

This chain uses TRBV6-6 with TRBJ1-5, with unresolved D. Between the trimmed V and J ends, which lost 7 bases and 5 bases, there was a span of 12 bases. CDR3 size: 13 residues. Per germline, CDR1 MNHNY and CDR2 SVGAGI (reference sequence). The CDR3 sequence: CASKSKGHQPQHF. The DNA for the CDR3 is TGTGCCAGCAAATCTAAAGGGCATCAGCCCCAGCATTTT.

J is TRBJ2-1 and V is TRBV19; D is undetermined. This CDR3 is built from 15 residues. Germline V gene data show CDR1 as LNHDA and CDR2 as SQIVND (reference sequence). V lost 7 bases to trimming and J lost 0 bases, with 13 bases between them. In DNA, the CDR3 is TGTGCCAGTACTTCTCTGGGAAGCTCCTACAATGAGCAGTTCTTC. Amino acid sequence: CASTSLGSSYNEQFF.

As DNA, the CDR3 is TGCGCCAGCAGCCAAGACTTAGGTGGCTACACCTTC. It specifies CASSQDLGGYTF. The chain combines TRBV4-3 with TRBJ1-2; no clear D. V lost 0 bases, J lost 7 bases, and 6 bases lay in between. Germline V gene sequence: CDR1 LGHNA, CDR2 YSLEER. The CDR3 contains 12 residues.

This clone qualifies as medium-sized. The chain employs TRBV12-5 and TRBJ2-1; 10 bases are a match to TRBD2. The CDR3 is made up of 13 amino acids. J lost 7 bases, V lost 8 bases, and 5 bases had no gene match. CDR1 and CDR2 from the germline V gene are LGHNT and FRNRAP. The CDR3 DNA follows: TGTGCTAGTAAACTAGCGGGGAATAATGAGCAGTTCTTC. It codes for CASKLAGNNEQFF.

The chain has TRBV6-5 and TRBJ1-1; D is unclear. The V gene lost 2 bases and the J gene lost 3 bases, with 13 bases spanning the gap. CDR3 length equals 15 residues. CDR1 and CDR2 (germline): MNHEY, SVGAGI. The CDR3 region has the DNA TGTGCCAGCAGTTACGAGGGAGGGTTGGACACTGAAGCTTTCTTT. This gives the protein CASSYEGGLDTEAFF.

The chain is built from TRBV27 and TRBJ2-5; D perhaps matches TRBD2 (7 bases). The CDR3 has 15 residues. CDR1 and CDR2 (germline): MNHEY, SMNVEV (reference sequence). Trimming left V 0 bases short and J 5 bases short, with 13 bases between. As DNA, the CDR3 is TGTGCCAGCAGTTTATCGATCGGGGGGCGGGAGACCCAGTACTTC. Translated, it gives CASSLSIGGRETQYF.

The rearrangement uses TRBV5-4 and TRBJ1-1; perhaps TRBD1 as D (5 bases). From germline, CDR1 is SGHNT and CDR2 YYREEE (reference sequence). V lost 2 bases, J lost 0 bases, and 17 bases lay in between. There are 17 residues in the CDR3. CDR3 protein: CASSFISGQLMNTEAFF. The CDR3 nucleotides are TGTGCCAGCAGCTTTATTTCGGGGCAACTAATGAACACTGAAGCTTTCTTT.